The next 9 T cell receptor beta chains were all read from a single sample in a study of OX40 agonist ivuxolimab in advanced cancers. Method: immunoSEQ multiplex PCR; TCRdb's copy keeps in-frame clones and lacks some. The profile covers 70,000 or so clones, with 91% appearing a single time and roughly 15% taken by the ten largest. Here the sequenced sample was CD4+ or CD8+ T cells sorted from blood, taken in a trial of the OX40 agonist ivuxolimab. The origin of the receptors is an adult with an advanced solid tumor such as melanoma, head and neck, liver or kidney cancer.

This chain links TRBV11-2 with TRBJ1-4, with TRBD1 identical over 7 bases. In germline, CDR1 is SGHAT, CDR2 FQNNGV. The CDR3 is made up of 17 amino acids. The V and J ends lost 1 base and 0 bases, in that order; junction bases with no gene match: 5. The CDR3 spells CASSLVLQGATNEKLFF. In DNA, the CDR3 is TGTGCCAGCAGCTTAGTCTTGCAGGGGGCAACTAATGAAAAACTGTTTTTT. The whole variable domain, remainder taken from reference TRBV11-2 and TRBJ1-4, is EAGVAQSPRYKIIEKRQSVAFWCNPISGHATLYWYQQILGQGPKLLIQFQNNGVVDDSQLPKDRFSAERLKGVDSTLKIQPAKLEDSAVYLCASSLVLQGATNEKLFFGSGTQLSVL.

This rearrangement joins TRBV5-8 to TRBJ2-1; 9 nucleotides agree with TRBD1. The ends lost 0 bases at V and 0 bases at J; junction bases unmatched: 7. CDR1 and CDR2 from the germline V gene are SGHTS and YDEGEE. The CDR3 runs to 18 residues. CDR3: CASSLGQGGSSSYNEQFF. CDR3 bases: TGTGCCAGCAGCTTGGGACAGGGGGGGAGTAGCTCCTACAATGAGCAGTTCTTC.

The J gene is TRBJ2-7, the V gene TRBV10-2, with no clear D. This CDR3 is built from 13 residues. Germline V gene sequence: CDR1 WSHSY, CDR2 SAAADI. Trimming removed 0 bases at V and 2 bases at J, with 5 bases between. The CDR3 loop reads CASSESVTYEQYF. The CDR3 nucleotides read TGCGCCAGCAGTGAGTCCGTCACCTACGAGCAGTACTTC.

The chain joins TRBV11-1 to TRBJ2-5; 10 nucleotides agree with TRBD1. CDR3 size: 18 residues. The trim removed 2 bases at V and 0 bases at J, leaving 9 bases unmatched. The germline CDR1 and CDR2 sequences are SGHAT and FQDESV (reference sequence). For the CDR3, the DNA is TGTGCCAGCAGCTTACCCTCCGGGACAGGGGTTCACCAAGAGACCCAGTACTTC. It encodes CASSLPSGTGVHQETQYF.

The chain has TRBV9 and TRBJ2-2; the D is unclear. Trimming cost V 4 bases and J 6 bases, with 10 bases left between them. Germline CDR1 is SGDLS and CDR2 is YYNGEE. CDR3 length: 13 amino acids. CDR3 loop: CASSSGVAGELFF. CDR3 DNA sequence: TGTGCCAGCAGCTCTGGAGTGGCCGGGGAGCTGTTTTTT.

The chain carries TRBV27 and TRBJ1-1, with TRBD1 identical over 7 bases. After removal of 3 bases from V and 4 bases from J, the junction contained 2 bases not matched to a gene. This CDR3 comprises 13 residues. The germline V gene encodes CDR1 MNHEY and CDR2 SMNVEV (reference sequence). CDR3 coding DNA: TGTGCCAGCAGTTTGGCAGGGGGCACTGAAGCTTTCTTT. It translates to CASSLAGGTEAFF.

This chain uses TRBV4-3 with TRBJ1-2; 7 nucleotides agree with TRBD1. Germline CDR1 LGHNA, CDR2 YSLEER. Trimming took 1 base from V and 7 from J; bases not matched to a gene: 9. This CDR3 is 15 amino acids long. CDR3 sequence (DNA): TGCGCCAGCAGCCAAGGGACAGGCCTCCTTCGTGGCTACACCTTC. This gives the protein CASSQGTGLLRGYTF.

CDR3 bases: TGTGCCAGCAGCCCCTACGGGACAGTGGACTATGGCTACACCTTC. Its protein is CASSPYGTVDYGYTF. The chain combines TRBV7-9 with TRBJ1-2, with 7 bases identical to TRBD1. Germline values: CDR1 SEHNR, CDR2 FQNEAQ (reference sequence). The CDR3 is 15 residues long. V shed 5 bases and J 3 bases; nucleotides not matched to a gene: 9.

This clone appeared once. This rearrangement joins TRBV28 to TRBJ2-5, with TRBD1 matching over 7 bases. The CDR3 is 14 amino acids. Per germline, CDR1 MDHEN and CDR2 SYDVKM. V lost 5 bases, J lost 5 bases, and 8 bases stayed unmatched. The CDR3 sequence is CASSLTGVEETQYF. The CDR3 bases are TGTGCCAGCAGTCTCACAGGGGTAGAGGAGACCCAGTACTTC.